This TCR beta chain emerged from a study of CD8+CD57+ T cells in acquired aplastic anemia. The wider study: Sorted CD4+ and CD8+ cells yielded DNA averaging around 3.2 ug. Study findings and constraints: Patients had approximately 29 CD8+ CDR3 sequences in common with controls (the shared set).

Investigators profiled TCR beta VDJ and CDR3 from genomic DNA template. One entry per CDR3 protein, called by TCRdb with MiXCR from the reads. The profile shows 150,000 to 200,000 distinct CDR3 sequences, around half of them singletons. This clonotype has a count of ten or more. No antigen is known for it. CDR3 length equals 15 residues. Trimming left V 5 bases short and J 6 bases short, with 20 bases between. Germline loops: CDR1 MNHNS, CDR2 SASEGT. The authors sequenced patients whose flow cytometry had shown CD8+CD57+ cell expansion. Patients had not yet gotten any therapy when their blood was taken for sampling.

The chain combines TRBV6-1 with TRBJ2-7, with D perhaps given as TRBD1 or TRBD2 (5 bases each). The specimen sequenced was sorted CD4+, CD8+, or CD8+CD57+ T cells (not recorded which) from PBMCs. This TCR derives from a human donor with aplastic anemia. CDR3 nucleotides: TGTGCCAGCAGTTCGGACGGCGAGGGGCTCCGCGAGCAGTACTTC. As protein: CASSSDGEGLREQYF.